One sample yielded the 20 T cell receptor beta chains listed below, sequenced in a study of blood T cell repertoires in COVID-19. The data were produced by immunoSEQ multiplex PCR, yet TCRdb's version contains in-frame clones alone and is incomplete. The table lists about 150,000 clones, around 73% of them singletons. Material for sequencing was peripheral blood. The receptor set was obtained from a man in his sixties who had recovered from COVID-19.

CDR3 loop: CAISEDRNEKLFF. The CDR3 nucleotides read TGTGCCATCAGTGAAGACAGGAATGAAAAACTGTTTTTT. This chain connects TRBV10-3 to TRBJ1-4; perhaps TRBD1 as D (6 bases). The CDR3 consists of 13 residues. The germline V gene encodes CDR1 ENHRY and CDR2 SYGVKD. Trimming pared 3 bases from V and 5 bases from J, leaving 7 bases between.

This chain joins TRBV4-3 and TRBJ1-5; D not certain. Germline V gene lookup returns CDR1 LGHNA and CDR2 YSLEER. This CDR3 is built from 13 residues. V was cut by 4 bases and J by 5 bases, with 9 bases left in between. The DNA of the CDR3 is TGCGCCAGCAGCCCCCTACCACATCAGCCCCAGCATTTT. Amino acids: CASSPLPHQPQHF.

The chain carries TRBV5-1 and TRBJ2-5, with a possible D match to TRBD2 (6 bases). The CDR3 totals 14 residues. From germline, CDR1 is SGHRS and CDR2 YFSETQ. V lost 6 bases to trimming and J lost 5 bases, with 17 bases between them. In nucleotides, the CDR3 is TGCGCCAGCAATACGCGGGGAGGCGAGGAGACCCAGTACTTC. It encodes CASNTRGGEETQYF.

J is TRBJ1-3 and V is TRBV6-5; no clear D gene. This CDR3 comprises 14 residues. CDR1 and CDR2 (germline): MNHEY, SVGAGI. V lost 8 bases to trimming and J lost 0 bases, with 11 bases between them. The CDR3 spells CASANAHSGNTIYF. For the CDR3, the DNA is TGTGCCAGCGCGAACGCGCACTCTGGAAACACCATATATTTT.

The CDR3 loop reads CASSQDSQGVGTEAFF. CDR3 nucleotides: TGTGCCAGCAGCCAAGATAGTCAGGGGGTAGGCACTGAAGCTTTCTTT. The V and J genes are TRBV4-2 and TRBJ1-1; 7 bases are shared with TRBD1. This CDR3 region has 16 residues. Losses at the gene ends were 0 bases for V and 4 bases for J; bases not matched to a gene: 8. Germline loops: CDR1 LGHNA, CDR2 YNFKEQ.

V usage is TRBV9 and J usage is TRBJ2-1, with TRBD2 identical over 8 bases. Germline CDR1 SGDLS, CDR2 YYNGEE. The V and J ends lost 4 bases and 2 bases, in that order; junction bases with no gene match: 5. This CDR3 spans 15 amino acids. CDR3 coding DNA: TGTGCCAGCAGCCCCACGGGGGGGACCTACAATGAGCAGTTCTTC. This codes for CASSPTGGTYNEQFF.

The gene calls are TRBV6-5 and TRBJ1-2, with 7 bases lining up with TRBD1. Trimming took 4 bases from V and 3 from J; bases not matched to a gene: 11. The CDR3 is made up of 16 amino acids. Germline assignment: CDR1 MNHEY and CDR2 SVGAGI. This CDR3 reads CASSSVGQGGHYGYTF. As DNA, the CDR3 is TGTGCCAGCAGTTCGGTTGGGCAGGGGGGACACTATGGCTACACCTTC.

The rearrangement uses TRBV19 and TRBJ1-4; D is possibly TRBD1 (5 bases). The CDR3 extends over 13 amino acids. Trimming stripped 4 bases from V and 8 bases from J, with 11 bases between. In germline, CDR1 is LNHDA, CDR2 SQIVND (reference sequence). The CDR3: CASSTRAPEKLFF. The CDR3 DNA reads TGTGCCAGTAGTACCAGGGCCCCCGAAAAACTGTTTTTT. The full variable domain, its missing parts supplied by reference TRBV19 and TRBJ1-4, is DGGITQSPKYLFRKEGQNVTLSCEQNLNHDAMYWYRQDPGQGLRLIYYSQIVNDFQKGDIAEGYSVSREKKESFPLTVTSAQKNPTAFYLCASSTRAPEKLFFGSGTQLSVL.

The rearrangement links TRBV7-2 to TRBJ2-1; D may be TRBD2 (5 bases). The CDR3 loop spans 14 amino acids. Between the trimmed V and J ends, which lost 2 bases and 3 bases, there was a span of 8 bases. CDR1 SGHTA and CDR2 FQGNSA come from the germline V gene. In DNA form, the CDR3 reads TGTGCCAGCAGCTTACCCGGGATCTACAATGAGCAGTTCTTC. Its translation: CASSLPGIYNEQFF.

V usage is TRBV28 and J usage is TRBJ2-5; D ambiguous. Germline CDR1 and CDR2: MDHEN and SYDVKM. The CDR3 spans 15 residues. V dropped 3 bases and J dropped 5 bases, with 16 bases sitting between them. CDR3 loop: CASSLQLRIGETQYF. The CDR3, as DNA: TGTGCCAGCAGTTTGCAGTTGAGGATCGGTGAGACCCAGTACTTC.

This sequence joins TRBV5-5 and TRBJ2-7; no clear D gene. In germline, CDR1 is SGHKS, CDR2 YYEKEE (reference sequence). Trimming left V 1 base short and J 1 base short, with 9 bases between. CDR3 length: 14 amino acids. In DNA form, the CDR3 reads TGTGCCAGCAGCTTGACACGCCAGTCCTACGAGCAGTACTTC. Translating gives CASSLTRQSYEQYF.

This clone was recorded once. V and J are TRBV30 and TRBJ2-1; D possibly corresponds to TRBD1 (5 bases). Germline CDR1 is GTSNPN and CDR2 is SVGIG (reference sequence). V was pared by 0 bases and J by 5 bases, with 14 bases between. The CDR3 is 15 amino acids. The CDR3 is CAWSVPGNPHNEQFF. The CDR3 nucleotides are TGTGCCTGGAGTGTACCAGGGAATCCCCACAATGAGCAGTTCTTC.

The genes are TRBV11-1 and TRBJ2-4; 8 bases match TRBD1. The CDR3 covers 14 residues. With 5 bases clipped from V and 2 bases from J, the junction kept 2 bases outside the gene matches. In germline, CDR1 is SGHAT, CDR2 FQDESV (reference sequence). DNA for the CDR3: TGTGCCAGCAGCCCAGGGGGCTCCAAAAACATTCAGTACTTC. Translation: CASSPGGSKNIQYF.

The chain links TRBV28 to TRBJ2-6; no clear D. The CDR3 extends over 16 amino acids. CDR1 is MDHEN and CDR2 is SYDVKM in the germline V gene. Trimming cost V 3 bases and J 0 bases, with 9 bases left between them. The CDR3 bases are TGTGCCAGCAGTTTCTTAGAGGACTCTGGGGCCAACGTCCTGACTTTC. Translated, it gives CASSFLEDSGANVLTF.

About this clone: This likely came from a read error, as a far larger clone is one base away. This CDR3 reads CASSFGGNYGYTF. In DNA, the CDR3 is TGTGCCAGCAGTTTCGGGGGGAACTATGGCTACACCTTC. This chain uses TRBV28 with TRBJ1-2; tentatively, D is TRBD1 (5 bases). Trimming took off 3 bases at V and 2 bases at J, with 7 bases between the two ends. From germline, CDR1 is MDHEN and CDR2 SYDVKM. The CDR3 contains 13 residues.

The V call is TRBV9, the J call TRBJ1-5; no clear D gene. Germline V gene data show CDR1 as SGDLS and CDR2 as YYNGEE. V lost 3 bases and J lost 6, with 10 bases in between. CDR3 size: 13 residues. CDR3 DNA sequence: TGTGCCAGCAGCGCAGATGGAGTTCAGCCCCAGCATTTT. Its translation is CASSADGVQPQHF.

Concerning this clone itself: It may be a read error: a sequence one base away is much more abundant. The CDR3 DNA sequence: TGTGCCAGCAGTGGGAACAGGGGAAACACCATATATTTT. Its protein is CASSGNRGNTIYF. The chain couples TRBV2 to TRBJ1-3; D may be TRBD1 (5 bases). The V and J ends lost 4 bases and 4 bases respectively, with 8 bases between them. The CDR3 length is 13 residues. Germline loops: CDR1 SNHLY, CDR2 FYNNEI.

CDR3 sequence (DNA): TGCGCCAGCAGCTTAACCCTAGCACAGGGGAGCGACGAGCAGTACTTC. This gives the protein CASSLTLAQGSDEQYF. The chain carries TRBV5-1 and TRBJ2-7, with 7 bases identical to TRBD1. This CDR3 has 16 amino acids. The germline V gene encodes CDR1 SGHRS and CDR2 YFSETQ. V shed 2 bases, J shed 5 bases, and the junction held 13 bases outside the gene matches.

This chain links TRBV9 with TRBJ2-2, with D perhaps TRBD1 (5 bases). Trimming took off 4 bases at V and 4 bases at J, with 11 bases between the two ends. Germline CDR1 is SGDLS and CDR2 is YYNGEE. The CDR3 has 14 amino acids. The CDR3 DNA reads TGTGCCAGCAGCACCCGGACAAGCACCGGGGAGCTGTTTTTT. This gives the protein CASSTRTSTGELFF. Combining the CDR3 with reference TRBV9 and TRBJ2-2 gives the whole variable domain DSGVTQTPKHLITATGQRVTLRCSPRSGDLSVYWYQQSLDQGLQFLIQYYNGEERAKGNILERFSAQQFPDLHSELNLSSLELGDSALYFCASSTRTSTGELFFGEGSRLTVL.

This chain links TRBV30 with TRBJ1-1; 10 bases fit TRBD1. The CDR3 length is 16 residues. Germline CDR1 and CDR2: GTSNPN and SVGIG (reference sequence). The ends lost 7 bases at V and 3 bases at J; junction bases unmatched: 14. The CDR3 loop is CASRGGDRGLDTEAFF. The CDR3 coding sequence is TGTGCCTCCCGCGGGGGGGACAGGGGATTAGACACTGAAGCTTTCTTT.